This TCR beta chain derives from a study of cytomegalovirus exposure and HLA in healthy donors. Details on this clone: Its specificity is not known.

The PCR made use of 60 Vbeta and 13 Jbeta primers. Clones were read by immunoSEQ multiplex PCR, and TCRdb kept only the in-frame ones, dropping some. The sample contains approximately 170,000 clones, almost 75% of which appear only once. V was pared by 3 bases and J by 0 bases, with 10 bases of the junction left unmatched. This CDR3 is built from 19 residues. Looked up from germline, CDR1 is LGHNT and CDR2 is FRNRAP. Study-level points and caveats: Presence/absence results assume similar sequencing depth per donor, which may not hold. In a later analysis, common viral pathogens appeared linked to several of the most significant clusters.

The sequence came from a woman between 18 and 29 years old in good health and CMV-seropositive. V gene TRBV12-5 combines with J gene TRBJ2-1; TRBD1 matches 11 bases. Sequencing was performed on PBMCs. The CDR3 nucleotides read TGTGCTAGTGGTTTCGGGGGACAGGGGGGGCTCAGCTCCTACAATGAGCAGTTCTTC. Amino acids: CASGFGGQGGLSSYNEQFF.